A single sample gave rise to the 23 T cell receptor beta chains below, sequenced in a study of technical replicates of blood from a few donors. Here immunoSEQ multiplex PCR was the method, and the copy in TCRdb shows in-frame clones only, minus some. Among approximately 94,000 clones, about 96% were seen once, and the ten largest hold approximately 0.37%. Specimen: T cells isolated from PBMCs. These receptors were obtained from a human donor in good health.

This chain connects TRBV19 to TRBJ2-7; weak D call: TRBD2 (6 bases). V was trimmed by 8 bases and J by 4 bases, leaving 18 bases between them. CDR3 size: 14 residues. Germline loops: CDR1 LNHDA, CDR2 SQIVND (reference sequence). This CDR3 reads CASGSTGLSYEQYF. Written as DNA, the CDR3 is TGTGCCAGTGGATCCACGGGACTCAGTTACGAGCAGTACTTC.

This chain connects TRBV7-9 to TRBJ2-2, with D possibly matching TRBD2 (5 bases). This CDR3 comprises 13 residues. In germline, CDR1 is SEHNR, CDR2 FQNEAQ (reference sequence). Trimming shortened V by 2 bases and J by 6 bases, and 7 bases separated the two germline ends. The chain's CDR3 is CASSLSGSGELFF. DNA for the CDR3: TGTGCCAGCAGCTTATCGGGATCCGGGGAGCTGTTTTTT.

V usage is TRBV5-6 and J usage is TRBJ2-7; 9 bases fit TRBD1. The V and J ends lost 3 bases and 4 bases, in that order; junction bases with no gene match: 2. Germline values: CDR1 SGHDT, CDR2 YYEEEE. This CDR3 spans 13 amino acids. This CDR3 is CASSWDRVYEQYF. CDR3 DNA: TGTGCCAGCAGCTGGGACAGGGTGTACGAGCAGTACTTC. Filled out from reference TRBV5-6 and TRBJ2-7, the complete variable domain reads DAGVTQSPTHLIKTRGQQVTLRCSPKSGHDTVSWYQQALGQGPQFIFQYYEEEERQRGNFPDRFSGHQFPNYSSELNVNALLLGDSALYLCASSWDRVYEQYFGPGTRLTVT.

The chain links TRBV18 to TRBJ1-4; 8 positions agree with TRBD1. Germline-derived CDR1 and CDR2 are KGHSH and LQKENI. Trimming removed 2 bases from V and 5 bases from J; junction bases left unmatched: 4. The CDR3 totals 15 residues. This CDR3 is CASSPGTGFNEKLFF. The CDR3 bases are TGTGCCAGCTCACCAGGGACAGGATTCAATGAAAAACTGTTTTTT.

The CDR3 nucleotides are TGTGCCAGCAGCCTTGGACAGGGGTATGGCTACACCTTC. Protein product: CASSLGQGYGYTF. The rearrangement joins TRBV7-3 to TRBJ1-2; TRBD1 aligns across 9 bases. The CDR3 loop spans 13 amino acids. V shed 5 bases and J 5 bases; nucleotides not matched to a gene: 3. Germline V CDR1 and CDR2: SGHTA, FQGTGA.

CDR3 loop: CASKTSGSHEQYF. In DNA form, the CDR3 reads TGTGCCAGTAAGACTAGCGGGAGCCACGAGCAGTACTTC. The chain has TRBV19 and TRBJ2-7; 12 nucleotides align to TRBD2. CDR1 and CDR2 from the germline V gene are LNHDA and SQIVND (reference sequence). V trimming: 7 bases; J trimming: 5 bases; junction bases outside the gene matches: 3. This CDR3 contains 13 residues.

The genes are TRBV5-1 and TRBJ2-5; unclear D gene. Trimming left V 0 bases short and J 3 bases short, with 6 bases between. Germline CDR1 reads SGHRS; CDR2 reads YFSETQ. This CDR3 is 13 amino acids long. CDR3 loop: CASSLGAEETQYF. CDR3 DNA sequence: TGCGCCAGCAGCTTGGGTGCGGAAGAGACCCAGTACTTC.

The V call is TRBV7-3, the J call TRBJ1-3; the D is unclear. The CDR3 has 15 amino acids. V gave up 0 bases and J gave up 2 bases, with 8 bases separating them. Germline CDR1 and CDR2: SGHTA and FQGTGA. The CDR3 nucleotides read TGTGCCAGCAGCTTAACCGGTCTGGCTGGAAACACCATATATTTT. It codes for CASSLTGLAGNTIYF.

The rearrangement uses TRBV6-5 and TRBJ2-3; possible D gene TRBD1, 7 bases. There are 13 residues in the CDR3. The V gene lost 10 bases and the J gene lost 5 bases, with 16 bases spanning the gap. The germline V gene encodes CDR1 MNHEY and CDR2 SVGAGI. As DNA, the CDR3 is TGTGCCACCCAAAGGGGGCGGGGAGATACGCAGTATTTT. The encoded protein is CATQRGRGDTQYF.

The gene calls are TRBV27 and TRBJ1-1; TRBD1 matches 7 bases. Germline CDR1 is MNHEY and CDR2 is SMNVEV (reference sequence). This CDR3 has 14 amino acids. Losses at the gene ends were 5 bases for V and 1 base for J; bases not matched to a gene: 4. CDR3 nucleotides: TGTGCCAGCAGTCTCACAGGGGCGAACACTGAAGCTTTCTTT. It is translated as CASSLTGANTEAFF.

This chain links TRBV6-6 with TRBJ2-1, with no clear D. Germline lookup yields CDR1 MNHNY and CDR2 SVGAGI (reference sequence). CDR3 length: 14 amino acids. V lost 2 bases and J lost 6, with 11 bases in between. The CDR3 DNA reads as TGTGCCAGCAGTTACCGCGACACTTTCAATGAGCAGTTCTTC. It translates to CASSYRDTFNEQFF.

This chain connects TRBV11-2 to TRBJ1-1, with 12 bases aligning to TRBD1. The CDR3 length is 18 residues. Germline CDR1 reads SGHAT; CDR2 reads FQNNGV. The J segment lost 1 base and the V segment lost 4 bases, leaving 10 bases of the junction unmatched. The CDR3, as DNA: TGTGCCAGCAGCTGGAGAGGGACAGGGGGCGCGTCGAACACTGAAGCTTTCTTT. Protein: CASSWRGTGGASNTEAFF.

The V and J genes are TRBV4-1 and TRBJ2-7, with 10 bases identical to TRBD2. In germline, CDR1 is MGHRA, CDR2 YSYEKL. The V and J ends lost 3 bases and 3 bases, in that order; junction bases with no gene match: 5. The length of the CDR3 is 15 residues. CDR3 nucleotides: TGCGCCAGCAGCCATAAACTAGCGGGAATCTACGAGCAGTACTTC. Translated, it gives CASSHKLAGIYEQYF.

The V and J genes are TRBV28 and TRBJ1-2; D not resolved. Trimming pared 8 bases from V and 6 bases from J, leaving 25 bases between. This CDR3 region has 16 residues. From germline, CDR1 is MDHEN and CDR2 SYDVKM. CDR3 sequence (DNA): TGTGCCAGCTATATGACTTCCTCGGCCGGGGTCCATGGCTACACCTTC. Amino acids: CASYMTSSAGVHGYTF.

This rearrangement joins TRBV30 to TRBJ1-2; a possible D gene is TRBD1 (5 bases). The CDR3 has 15 amino acids. The V gene's germline CDR1 is GTSNPN and CDR2 SVGIG (reference sequence). Trimming took 5 bases from V and 4 from J, leaving 20 bases between them. The CDR3 is CAWGTRGGMGYGYTF. The DNA for the CDR3 is TGTGCCTGGGGGACCCGGGGGGGGATGGGCTATGGCTACACCTTC.

This clone turned up a few times. The chain has TRBV30 and TRBJ1-4; possibly TRBD1 for D (6 bases). Germline V gives CDR1 GTSNPN, CDR2 SVGIG (reference sequence). Trimming pared 1 base from V and 11 bases from J, leaving 14 bases between. The CDR3 loop spans 13 amino acids. CDR3 loop: CAWSGTVLKKLFF. The CDR3 DNA reads as TGTGCCTGGAGTGGGACAGTTCTGAAGAAACTGTTTTTT.

V gene TRBV6-1 combines with J gene TRBJ1-2; TRBD1 might be the D (5 bases). Between the trimmed V and J ends, which lost 0 bases and 4 bases, there was a span of 9 bases. This CDR3 contains 14 residues. The germline V gene has CDR1 MNHNS and CDR2 SASEGT. The CDR3 bases are TGTGCCAGCAGTGAAGCAAGGACAACCTATGGCTACACCTTC. Translated: CASSEARTTYGYTF.

J is TRBJ1-1 and V is TRBV18; tentative D call: TRBD1 (6 bases). CDR3 size: 12 residues. Trimming shortened V by 7 bases and J by 5 bases, and 11 bases separated the two germline ends. Germline V gene lookup returns CDR1 KGHSH and CDR2 LQKENI. The CDR3 DNA sequence: TGTGCCAGCTGGGAGGGGGGGACTGAAGCTTTCTTT. Its translation is CASWEGGTEAFF.

The sample holds one count of this clone. The V and J genes are TRBV29-1 and TRBJ2-3, with D maybe TRBD1 (5 bases). Germline V gives CDR1 SQVTM, CDR2 ANQGSEA. Trimming removed 3 bases from V and 2 bases from J, with 9 bases in between. CDR3 size: 13 residues. For the CDR3, the DNA is TGCAGCGTTGAGATTGGGGCCACAGATACGCAGTATTTT. Amino acid sequence: CSVEIGATDTQYF.

The chain recombines TRBV5-6 with TRBJ2-7; TRBD2 agrees at 9 bases. The germline gives CDR1 SGHDT, CDR2 YYEEEE. This CDR3 spans 15 amino acids. Germline trimming cut 3 bases from V and 3 bases from J; bases unmatched to any gene: 7. The CDR3 region is CASSSLAGVRYEQYF. In DNA, the CDR3 is TGTGCCAGCAGCTCGTTAGCGGGAGTACGCTACGAGCAGTACTTC. Full variable domain (remainder filled in from reference TRBV5-6 and TRBJ2-7): DAGVTQSPTHLIKTRGQQVTLRCSPKSGHDTVSWYQQALGQGPQFIFQYYEEEERQRGNFPDRFSGHQFPNYSSELNVNALLLGDSALYLCASSSLAGVRYEQYFGPGTRLTVT.

This chain connects TRBV25-1 to TRBJ2-1, with D possibly being TRBD2 (5 bases). The CDR3 spans 14 residues. Germline values: CDR1 MGHDK, CDR2 SYGVNS. The V and J ends lost 2 bases and 7 bases respectively, with 12 bases between them. CDR3 loop: CASSEPDRRNEQFF. For the CDR3, the DNA is TGTGCCAGCAGTGAACCCGATAGGAGGAATGAGCAGTTCTTC.

This clone appeared a single time. The chain uses TRBV4-3 and TRBJ1-4, with D tentatively TRBD1 (5 bases). Trimming left V 3 bases short and J 4 bases short, with 12 bases between. CDR1 LGHNA and CDR2 YSLEER come from the germline V gene. The CDR3 runs 15 residues. CDR3 amino acids: CASSQGHLNNEKLFF. CDR3 DNA: TGCGCCAGCAGCCAGGGGCATCTAAATAATGAAAAACTGTTTTTT.

This clone was picked up one time. The V and J genes are TRBV20-1 and TRBJ2-7, with D hard to call. This CDR3 spans 10 amino acids. V was trimmed by 4 bases and J by 4 bases, leaving 5 bases between them. In germline, CDR1 is DFQATT, CDR2 SNEGSKA (reference sequence). CDR3 amino acids: CSANLYEQYF. The CDR3 DNA is TGCAGTGCTAACCTATACGAGCAGTACTTC.